Listed below are T cell receptor beta chains from one sample, sequenced in a study of STAT5B mutations in CD4+ large granular lymphocyte leukemia. Profiling relied on immunoSEQ multiplex PCR, and the TCRdb table lists in-frame clones only, not all of them. In the table there are 45,000 to 55,000 clones, less than 85% of which are singletons. Specimen: CD4+ T cells from blood buffy coats. These receptor sequences come from a human donor in good health. Both conserved end residues are part of each CDR3. The D gene is left open where the match is weak. Only some rows state a clone size, as once, few, many or a class for expanded clones.

TRBJ2-5 | TRBV30 | 14 | - | TRBD1 | CAWSPGTGRETQYF
TRBJ2-3 | TRBV5-1 | 16 | once | - | CASSLAGQGFADTQYF
TRBJ2-1 | TRBV7-9 | 14 | - | TRBD2 | CASRTSGGRDEQFF
TRBJ1-5 | TRBV21-1 | 14 | - | - | CASSRQGRNQPQHF
TRBJ2-1 | TRBV19 | 14 | - | - | CASSMDTGYNEQFF
TRBJ1-6 | TRBV6-5 | 15 | - | - | CASSYNPRGNSPLHF
TRBJ2-7 | TRBV19 | 15 | - | TRBD1 | CASSKADRGSYEQYF
TRBJ2-6 | TRBV7-8 | 14 | - | - | CATPPGAGANVLTF
TRBJ2-7 | TRBV18 | 15 | - | TRBD2 | CASSPPAGVGYEQYF
TRBJ2-2 | TRBV5-4 | 15 | - | TRBD2 | CASSFGTSGGRELFF
TRBJ2-4 | TRBV10-2 | 14 | - | - | CASRAEVAKNIQYF
TRBJ1-4 | TRBV25-1 | 15 | - | - | CASSEFRITNEKLFF
TRBJ2-7 | TRBV5-1 | 13 | - | - | CASSLTSLEEQYF
TRBJ1-1 | TRBV7-9 | 14 | once | - | CASSLGSPGTEAFF
TRBJ2-2 | TRBV9 | 19 | - | - | CASSVVAGDSMTNTGELFF
TRBJ2-5 | TRBV7-8 | 15 | - | TRBD1 | CASSFSGGNQETQYF
TRBJ2-5 | TRBV18 | 14 | - | - | CASSPMSPGSQWYF
TRBJ1-1 | TRBV2 | 13 | few | - | CARSGQQNTEAFF
TRBJ1-6 | TRBV5-1 | 16 | - | - | CASSLRNRAPDSPLHF
TRBJ1-2 | TRBV14 | 12 | - | - | CASSSGNYGYTF
TRBJ2-2 | TRBV18 | 16 | - | TRBD1 | CASSLGQDPNTGELFF
TRBJ1-2 | TRBV19 | 14 | once | TRBD1 | CASSIIGTGPGYTF
TRBJ2-5 | TRBV7-3 | 16 | - | TRBD2 | CASSAYGGGYGETQYF
TRBJ1-4 | TRBV18 | 15 | - | TRBD1 | CASSPAGTGTEKLFF
TRBJ1-1 | TRBV10-3 | 12 | - | - | CAISENTEEAFF
TRBJ1-1 | TRBV7-9 | 15 | few | - | CASSPTNPIRTEAFF
TRBJ1-5 | TRBV7-2 | 15 | - | - | CASSGVGTSNQPQHF
TRBJ1-2 | TRBV6-5 | 14 | - | - | CASRTQGIGTGYTF
TRBJ2-2 | TRBV28 | 14 | - | TRBD2 | CASSLEGGSGELFF
TRBJ1-2 | TRBV5-4 | 13 | - | - | CASSFQGRDGYTF
TRBJ2-5 | TRBV29-1 | 12 | - | - | CSVTAVQETQYF
TRBJ2-3 | TRBV11-3 | 18 | - | TRBD2 | CASSLGSGGPYGTDTQYF
TRBJ2-7 | TRBV6-6 | 11 | - | TRBD1 | CASGTGAEQYF
TRBJ1-6 | TRBV28 | 15 | - | TRBD1 | CASSPDRGQGSPLHF
TRBJ1-5 | TRBV30 | 15 | few | - | CAWGQPEGGGQPQHF
TRBJ1-2 | TRBV6-1 | 16 | - | - | CASSDGGGARVYGYTF
TRBJ2-7 | TRBV15 | 14 | - | - | CATSMDRRTYEQYF
TRBJ2-2 | TRBV2 | 15 | few | - | CASSVGRADTGELFF
TRBJ1-4 | TRBV2 | 17 | - | TRBD1 | CASSGGTGGARGEKLFF
TRBJ1-1 | TRBV11-2 | 14 | - | - | CASSLGRDHTEAFF
TRBJ1-5 | TRBV7-2 | 15 | few | - | CASSPGGASNQPQHF
TRBJ2-1 | TRBV30 | 12 | - | - | CAWTGAGNEQFF
TRBJ1-6 | TRBV14 | 14 | - | - | CASSLDGRLSPLHF
TRBJ2-2 | TRBV7-2 | 15 | - | - | CASSFVGGPTGELFF
TRBJ2-5 | TRBV7-2 | 16 | - | - | CASSLATSGAQETQYF
TRBJ2-5 | TRBV5-6 | 13 | - | TRBD1 | CASSPTGTETQYF
TRBJ2-3 | TRBV29-1 | 13 | - | TRBD1 | CSVPDRGEDTQYF
TRBJ2-6 | TRBV7-9 | 19 | - | - | CASSQLLRDVGSGANVLTF
TRBJ1-2 | TRBV19 | 13 | - | - | CASSISGDYGYTF
TRBJ1-6 | TRBV7-2 | 17 | - | - | CASSPYVGGSYNSPLHF
TRBJ2-2 | TRBV9 | 17 | - | TRBD2 | CASSVAGGPISPGELFF
TRBJ1-6 | TRBV30 | 12 | few | - | CAWSVLDSPLHF
TRBJ1-2 | TRBV9 | 14 | few | TRBD1 | CASSVEAGGSGYTF
TRBJ2-5 | TRBV29-1 | 15 | - | TRBD1 | CSVESPTGGGETQYF
TRBJ2-6 | TRBV19 | 17 | - | - | CASSSGWASSGANVLTF
TRBJ2-1 | TRBV6-1 | 16 | few | TRBD2 | CASSENSGGPYNEQFF
TRBJ1-1 | TRBV2 | 13 | - | TRBD1 | CASSNTGDSEAFF